A selection of T cell receptor beta chains follows, all from one sample in a study of STAT5B mutations in CD4+ large granular lymphocyte leukemia. This table comes from immunoSEQ multiplex PCR, and its TCRdb copy is limited to in-frame clones, with some not included. Of under 8,500 clones listed, around 92% are singletons. Input material: PBMCs. Receptor source: a woman in her 70s with CD4+ T-cell large granular lymphocyte leukemia. The CDR3 runs from the conserved cysteine through the conserved F or W. A D gene is named only where the DNA matches it firmly. The size entry is marked missing in some rows and otherwise reads once, few, many or a size class.

d_call j_call v_call clone_size cdr3_nt cdr3_aa
TRBD1 TRBJ2-2 TRBV6-4 NA TGTGCCAGCAAACAATTCTCCGGGACAGGGCTTGCCGGGGAGCTGTTTTTT CASKQFSGTGLAGELFF
NA TRBJ2-4 TRBV20-1 NA TGCAGTGCTAGATTAGGGTACATTCAGTACTTC CSARLGYIQYF
TRBD2 TRBJ2-7 TRBV4-2 NA TGTGCCAGCAGCCCCGGGACTAGCGGGGACGAGCAGTACTTC CASSPGTSGDEQYF
NA TRBJ2-2 TRBV2 NA TGTGCCAGCAAACAGTCGAACACCGGGGAGCTGTTTTTT CASKQSNTGELFF
NA TRBJ1-1 TRBV4-3 few TGCGCCAGCAGCCAAGTTATTCTTTCTGAAGCTTTCTTT CASSQVILSEAFF
NA TRBJ2-3 TRBV10-2 NA TGCGCCAGCCATGTGGGGGAGAAACGGACAGATACGCAGTATTTT CASHVGEKRTDTQYF
NA TRBJ1-2 TRBV19 NA TGTGCCACCGCAGAGGCGGACGGGTATGGCTACACCTTC CATAEADGYGYTF
NA TRBJ1-1 TRBV7-3 NA TGTGCCAGCAGCTTAATGGAGAACACTGAAGCTTTCTTT CASSLMENTEAFF
TRBD1 TRBJ2-5 TRBV29-1 NA TGCAGCGTACTCCGGACAGGGACGGAGACCCAGTACTTC CSVLRTGTETQYF
NA TRBJ1-3 TRBV6-6 few TGTGCCAGCAGTTACACCTTGACAGCCTCTGGAAACACCATATATTTT CASSYTLTASGNTIYF
NA TRBJ1-2 TRBV27 NA TGTGCCAGCAGCTTCACTTCTTCGAGTCGTGGCTACACCTTC CASSFTSSSRGYTF
TRBD2 TRBJ2-5 TRBV4-1 NA TGCGCCAGCAGCCAGGTGGCTAGCGGGGGCCAAGAGACCCAGTACTTC CASSQVASGGQETQYF
NA TRBJ1-1 TRBV27 NA TGTGCCAGCAGTCCCCCGGGGGGCACGGGGCGTAGCACTGAAGCTTTCTTT CASSPPGGTGRSTEAFF
NA TRBJ2-3 TRBV4-2 NA TGTGCCAGCAGCCAAGGCCGGGGTGGGGAAGATACGCAGTATTTT CASSQGRGGEDTQYF
NA TRBJ2-7 TRBV5-1 once TGCGCCAGCAGCTTGAGATCAGGCCTGAACGGCTACGAGCAGTACTTC CASSLRSGLNGYEQYF
TRBD1 TRBJ2-7 TRBV6-6 NA TGTGCCAGCAGCCTACTACGGGACAGGGCCCTGGGGCAGTACTTC CASSLLRDRALGQYF
NA TRBJ1-1 TRBV28 NA TGTGCCAGCAGCCTCTCGGGGACAATGAACACTGAAGCTTTCTTT CASSLSGTMNTEAFF
NA TRBJ1-2 TRBV5-4 NA TGTGCCAGCAGCCCTGACGAGAACTATGGCTACACCTTC CASSPDENYGYTF
NA TRBJ2-7 TRBV28 NA TGTGCCAGCGGAAGGGGGTCCCTCGGCTACGAGCAGTACTTC CASGRGSLGYEQYF
NA TRBJ1-2 TRBV6-5 NA TGTGCCAGCAGCCCCGGGACAAAGACTAACTATGGCTACACCTTC CASSPGTKTNYGYTF
NA TRBJ1-1 TRBV29-1 NA TGCAGCGCAAAAGCAGACAGGCAGAACACTGAAGCTTTCTTT CSAKADRQNTEAFF
NA TRBJ2-2 TRBV10-3 NA TGTGCCAGCAGCCGACAGTCCGGCACCGGGGAGCTGTTTTTT CASSRQSGTGELFF
TRBD1 TRBJ2-7 TRBV5-4 NA TGTGCCAGCAGCTCCGGGACAGGGCTATACGAGCAGTACTTC CASSSGTGLYEQYF
NA TRBJ2-7 TRBV20-1 NA TGCAGTGCTAGCGGGGGTTACGAGCAGTACTTC CSASGGYEQYF
TRBD2 TRBJ2-3 TRBV30 NA TGTGCCTGGAGCGTCGGCGGGGGGGCACATACGCAGTATTTT CAWSVGGGAHTQYF
NA TRBJ1-1 TRBV6-6 once TGTGCCAGCACTCTATGGGGGCGGACTGAAGCTTTCTTT CASTLWGRTEAFF
TRBD1 TRBJ2-7 TRBV7-9 NA TGTGCCAGCAGCTTGGGGACAGGGGCTTCCTACGAGCAGTACTTC CASSLGTGASYEQYF
TRBD1 TRBJ2-5 TRBV19 NA TGTGCCAGTAAACGACAGGGTGGCGGAGAGACCCAGTACTTC CASKRQGGGETQYF
NA TRBJ1-2 TRBV5-1 once TGCGCCAGCAGCTTGGTTCAGTCTAATGGCTACACCTTC CASSLVQSNGYTF
NA TRBJ1-2 TRBV29-1 NA TGCAGCGTTGCTGAGCCGGAGACAGTCTCTAACTATGGCTACACCTTC CSVAEPETVSNYGYTF
TRBD1 TRBJ2-2 TRBV4-1 NA TGCGCCAGCAGCCCTACACACACCGGGACAGGGAACACCGGGGAGCTGTTTTTT CASSPTHTGTGNTGELFF
NA TRBJ2-7 TRBV11-2 once TGTGCCAGCAGCTTAGATGGGGATGTCTACGAGCAGTACTTC CASSLDGDVYEQYF
NA TRBJ1-2 TRBV18 NA TGTGCCAGCTCTCATACTAAGGGCCACGGCTACACCTTC CASSHTKGHGYTF
NA TRBJ1-4 TRBV19 once TGTGCCAGTAGTAGCTTTCTAAGCAGCGCTGCAACTAATGAAAAACTGTTTTTT CASSSFLSSAATNEKLFF
TRBD2 TRBJ2-1 TRBV15 NA TGTGCCACCAGCAGAGATCGGTCGGGGGGGTTATACAATGAGCAGTTCTTC CATSRDRSGGLYNEQFF
TRBD1 TRBJ1-6 TRBV9 NA TGTGCCAGCAGCGAGGGACAGGGTCTCCCTAATTCACCCCTCCACTTT CASSEGQGLPNSPLHF
NA TRBJ1-3 TRBV30 few TGTGCCTGGAGTCCCTCTGGAAACACCATATATTTT CAWSPSGNTIYF
TRBD2 TRBJ2-1 TRBV5-1 NA TGCGCCAGCAGCTTGGGTCTAGCGGGGGGGTTTGATAATGAGCAGTTCTTC CASSLGLAGGFDNEQFF
NA TRBJ1-1 TRBV5-6 once TGTGCCAGCAGCTTGCAATACCGGGACCCAGCTTTCTTT CASSLQYRDPAFF
NA TRBJ2-1 TRBV11-3 NA TGTGCCAGCAGTAGTGGCTTGCCCGAGCAGTTCTTC CASSSGLPEQFF
NA TRBJ2-1 TRBV19 NA TGTGCCAGTAGTCCCAGGGGTTACAATGAGCAGTTCTTC CASSPRGYNEQFF
NA TRBJ1-2 TRBV6-6 NA TGTGCCAGCACCTGGGCAGAAGGAAGATATGGCTACACCTTC CASTWAEGRYGYTF
NA TRBJ1-3 TRBV19 NA TGTGCCAGTAGTATTGCCTACTCTGGAAACACCATATATTTT CASSIAYSGNTIYF
NA TRBJ2-2 TRBV5-5 NA TGTGCCAGCAGCGTAGGAATAGCGAACACCGGGGAGCTGTTTTTT CASSVGIANTGELFF
TRBD2 TRBJ2-3 TRBV7-9 NA TGTGCCAGCAGCTGGGGGGCTAGCGGGTCTCTTGGCACAGATACGCAGTATTTT CASSWGASGSLGTDTQYF
NA TRBJ2-1 TRBV13 NA TGTGCCAGCAGCTTAGTAGGGAGAGGCAGGGATAGAGTCAGCTCCTACAATGAGCAGTTCTTC CASSLVGRGRDRVSSYNEQFF
NA TRBJ1-5 TRBV28 NA TGTGCCAGCAGTTCACCGGGCTCCAAAGGGCATCAGCCCCAGCATTTT CASSSPGSKGHQPQHF
TRBD2 TRBJ2-3 TRBV7-9 NA TGTGCCAGCAGCTGGGGAGGGGCCCTCGGAGATACGCAGTATTTT CASSWGGALGDTQYF
NA TRBJ1-2 TRBV30 once TGTGCCAGGCAGGGCTCTAACTATGGCTACACCTTC CARQGSNYGYTF
NA TRBJ1-5 TRBV7-9 NA TGTGCCAGCAGCTTAGCCCCCAGGGACAATCAGCCCCAGCATTTT CASSLAPRDNQPQHF
NA TRBJ2-5 TRBV5-5 NA TGTGCCAGCAGCTTCTCCGGGGAAGAGACCCAGTACTTC CASSFSGEETQYF
TRBD1 TRBJ1-2 TRBV6-5 once TGTGCCAGCAGTTACTCGAGACAGGGTACAGGCTACACCTTC CASSYSRQGTGYTF
TRBD1 TRBJ1-1 TRBV4-3 NA TGCGCCAGCAGCTTCGACAGGGTTAACCCTGAAGCTTTCTTT CASSFDRVNPEAFF
TRBD1 TRBJ1-5 TRBV6-5 NA TGTGCCAGCAGTCCGGGACAGGCCGGCAATCAGCCCCAGCATTTT CASSPGQAGNQPQHF
NA TRBJ1-2 TRBV4-1 NA TGCGCCAGCAGCCAAGGCTGGGTGAACTATGGCTACACCTTC CASSQGWVNYGYTF
TRBD1 TRBJ2-7 TRBV28 NA TGTGCCAGCAGCCGGGACAGGGGAGGCCACGAGCAGTACTTC CASSRDRGGHEQYF
TRBD2 TRBJ2-2 TRBV9 once TGTGCCAGCAGCGCACTAGCGGGGGGGCGTTCTGTGACCGGGGAGCTGTTTTTT CASSALAGGRSVTGELFF
TRBD1 TRBJ2-2 TRBV5-4 NA TGTGCCAGCAGCTTGATTCGGGACAGGGGGAGCGGGGAGCTGTTTTTT CASSLIRDRGSGELFF
TRBD1 TRBJ2-2 TRBV7-6 once TGTGCCAGCAGCCGGACAGGGGGTAGCACCGGGGAGCTGTTTTTT CASSRTGGSTGELFF
TRBD1 TRBJ2-3 TRBV5-1 NA TGCGCCAGCAGCTCCTGGACAGGGAACACAGATACGCAGTATTTT CASSSWTGNTDTQYF